This TCR beta chain was obtained from a study of blood T cell repertoires in COVID-19. The CDR3 has 16 amino acids. Germline CDR1 reads SEHNR; CDR2 reads FQNEAQ (reference sequence). Trimming removed 5 bases from V and 3 bases from J; junction bases left unmatched: 9. In the original analysis: The assay estimated nucleated cells by amplifying reference gene primers. TCRdb's table, derived via immunoSEQ multiplex PCR, lists solely in-frame clones and lacks some. V and J calls and clone size are copied from that table; D and trimming were computed from the DNA. The sample gives approximately 390,000 clones, about 90% of which show up once; approximately 2.5% is in the top ten.

This chain connects TRBV7-9 to TRBJ2-2, with 7 bases identical to TRBD1. Material for sequencing was peripheral blood. This receptor was taken from a woman aged 55-69 years with COVID-19, enrolled during active disease. The DNA of the CDR3 is TGTGCCAGCAGCCCCCGAAAGGGGGCCTACACCGGGGAGCTGTTTTTT. This sequence encodes CASSPRKGAYTGELFF.